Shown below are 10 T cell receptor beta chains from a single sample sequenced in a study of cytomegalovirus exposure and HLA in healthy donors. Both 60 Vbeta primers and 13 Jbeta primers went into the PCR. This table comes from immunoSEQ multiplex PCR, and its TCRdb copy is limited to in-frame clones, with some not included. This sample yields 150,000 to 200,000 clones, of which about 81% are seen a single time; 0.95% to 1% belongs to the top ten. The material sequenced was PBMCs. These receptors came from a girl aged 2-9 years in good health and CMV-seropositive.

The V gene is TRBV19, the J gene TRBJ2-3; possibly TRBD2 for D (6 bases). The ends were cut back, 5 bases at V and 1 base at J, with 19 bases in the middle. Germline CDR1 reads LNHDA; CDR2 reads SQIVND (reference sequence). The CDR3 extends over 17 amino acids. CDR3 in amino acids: CASSRAEGRLGTDTQYF. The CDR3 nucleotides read TGTGCCAGTAGTCGAGCCGAGGGGAGGTTGGGCACAGATACGCAGTATTTT.

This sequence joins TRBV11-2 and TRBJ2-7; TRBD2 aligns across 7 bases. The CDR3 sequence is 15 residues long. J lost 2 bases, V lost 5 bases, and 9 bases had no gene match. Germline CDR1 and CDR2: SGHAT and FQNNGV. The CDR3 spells CASSMTSSGAYEQYF. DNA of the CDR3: TGTGCCAGCAGCATGACGTCTAGCGGTGCCTACGAGCAGTACTTC.

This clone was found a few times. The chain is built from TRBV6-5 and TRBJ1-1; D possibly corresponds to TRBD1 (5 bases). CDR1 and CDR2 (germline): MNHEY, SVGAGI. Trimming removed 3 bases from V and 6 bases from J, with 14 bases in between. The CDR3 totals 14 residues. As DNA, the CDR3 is TGTGCCAGCAGTTATTATCAGGGAAACGCTGAAGCTTTCTTT. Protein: CASSYYQGNAEAFF.

CDR3 residues: CASSLREPDTQYF. Here the CDR3 DNA reads TGTGCCAGCAGTTTACGGGAACCAGATACGCAGTATTTT. The rearrangement links TRBV28 to TRBJ2-3, with D possibly matching TRBD2 (5 bases). The V end lost 2 bases, the J end lost 4 bases, and 7 bases lay between the germline ends. CDR1 MDHEN and CDR2 SYDVKM come from the germline V gene. The CDR3 covers 13 residues.

The CDR3 region is CASRLDRGVSGYTF. The CDR3 DNA is TGTGCCAGCCGTCTCGACAGGGGAGTCTCTGGCTACACCTTC. This sequence joins TRBV6-1 and TRBJ1-2, with TRBD1 matching 8 bases. CDR3 size: 14 residues. Looked up from germline, CDR1 is MNHNS and CDR2 is SASEGT. J was trimmed by 7 bases and V by 8 bases; bases with no gene match: 12.

CDR3 DNA: TGCGCCAGCATGACAGGGGGCTACGGGGAGCTGTTTTTT. It translates to CASMTGGYGELFF. The chain combines TRBV5-1 with TRBJ2-2, with 10 positions matching TRBD1. In germline, CDR1 is SGHRS, CDR2 YFSETQ. V gave up 6 bases and J gave up 7 bases; unmatched junction bases: 3. The CDR3 has 13 amino acids.

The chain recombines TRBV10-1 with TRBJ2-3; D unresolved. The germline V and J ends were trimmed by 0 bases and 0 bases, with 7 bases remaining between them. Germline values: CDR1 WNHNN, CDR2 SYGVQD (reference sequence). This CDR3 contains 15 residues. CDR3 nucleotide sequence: TGCGCCAGCAGTGAGTCGGCCTCTAGCACAGATACGCAGTATTTT. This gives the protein CASSESASSTDTQYF.

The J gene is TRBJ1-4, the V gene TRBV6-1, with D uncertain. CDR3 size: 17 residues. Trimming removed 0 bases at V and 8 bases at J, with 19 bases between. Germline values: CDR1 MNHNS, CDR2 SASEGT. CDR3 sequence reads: CASSEARRESGREKLFF. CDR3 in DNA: TGTGCCAGCAGTGAAGCGCGGAGGGAGTCAGGAAGGGAAAAACTGTTTTTT.

CDR3 sequence: CASSFGDRGRNTIYF. The CDR3 coding sequence is TGTGCCAGCAGCTTCGGAGACAGGGGTAGAAACACCATATATTTT. The chain is built from TRBV7-9 and TRBJ1-3; TRBD1 matches 8 bases. Germline CDR1 is SEHNR and CDR2 is FQNEAQ (reference sequence). CDR3 length: 15 residues. With V trimmed by 3 bases and J by 5 bases, 6 bases remained unmatched.

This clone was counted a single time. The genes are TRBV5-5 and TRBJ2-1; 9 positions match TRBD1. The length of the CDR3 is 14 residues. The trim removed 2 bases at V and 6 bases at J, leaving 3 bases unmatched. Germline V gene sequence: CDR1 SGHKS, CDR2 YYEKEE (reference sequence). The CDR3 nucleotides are TGTGCCAGCAGCTTTCCGGGACAGGGCAATGAGCAGTTCTTC. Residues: CASSFPGQGNEQFF.